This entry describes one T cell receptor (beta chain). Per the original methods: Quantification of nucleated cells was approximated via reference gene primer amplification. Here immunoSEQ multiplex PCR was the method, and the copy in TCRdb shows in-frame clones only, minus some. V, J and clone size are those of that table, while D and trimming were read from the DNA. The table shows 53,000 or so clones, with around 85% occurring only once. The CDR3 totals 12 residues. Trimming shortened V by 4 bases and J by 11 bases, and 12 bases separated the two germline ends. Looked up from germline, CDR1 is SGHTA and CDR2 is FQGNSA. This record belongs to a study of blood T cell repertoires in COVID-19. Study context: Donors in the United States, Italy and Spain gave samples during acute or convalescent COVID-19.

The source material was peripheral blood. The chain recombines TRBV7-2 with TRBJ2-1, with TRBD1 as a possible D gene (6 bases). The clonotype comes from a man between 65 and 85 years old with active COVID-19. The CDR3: CASSSKGDKQFF. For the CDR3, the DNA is TGTGCCAGCAGCTCCAAGGGGGACAAGCAGTTCTTC.